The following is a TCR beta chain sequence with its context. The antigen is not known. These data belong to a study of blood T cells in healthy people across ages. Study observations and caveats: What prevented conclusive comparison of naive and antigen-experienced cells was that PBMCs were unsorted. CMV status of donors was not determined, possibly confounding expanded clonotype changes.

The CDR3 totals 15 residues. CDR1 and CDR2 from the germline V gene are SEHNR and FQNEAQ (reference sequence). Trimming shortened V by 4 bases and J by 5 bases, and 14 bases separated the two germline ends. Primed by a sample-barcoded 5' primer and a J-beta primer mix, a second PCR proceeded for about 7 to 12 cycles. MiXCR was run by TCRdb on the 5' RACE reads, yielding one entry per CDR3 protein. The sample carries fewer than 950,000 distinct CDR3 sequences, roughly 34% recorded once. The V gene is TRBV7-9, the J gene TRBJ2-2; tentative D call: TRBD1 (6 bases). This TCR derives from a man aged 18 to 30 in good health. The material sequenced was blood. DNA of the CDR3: TGTGCCAGCAGCTCAACAGGGATGGGTACCGGGGAGCTGTTTTTT. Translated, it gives CASSSTGMGTGELFF.